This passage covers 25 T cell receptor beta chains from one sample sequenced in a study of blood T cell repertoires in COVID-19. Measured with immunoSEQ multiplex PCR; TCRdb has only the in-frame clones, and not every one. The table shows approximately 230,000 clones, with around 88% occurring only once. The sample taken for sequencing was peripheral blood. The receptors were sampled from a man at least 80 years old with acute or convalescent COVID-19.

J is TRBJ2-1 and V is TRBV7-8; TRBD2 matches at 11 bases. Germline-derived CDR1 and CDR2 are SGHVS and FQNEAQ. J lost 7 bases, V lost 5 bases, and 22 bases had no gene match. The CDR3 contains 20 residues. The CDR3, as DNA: TGTGCCAGCAGCATGGACAGACTAGCGGGGTCTATGGTTGGGTCGAATGAGCAGTTCTTC. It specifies CASSMDRLAGSMVGSNEQFF.

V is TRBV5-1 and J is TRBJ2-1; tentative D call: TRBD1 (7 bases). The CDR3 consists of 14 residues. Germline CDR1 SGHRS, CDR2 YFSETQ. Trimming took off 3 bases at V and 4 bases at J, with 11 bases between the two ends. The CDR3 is CASSWEDRYNEQFF. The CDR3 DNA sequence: TGCGCCAGCAGCTGGGAGGACAGGTACAATGAGCAGTTCTTC.

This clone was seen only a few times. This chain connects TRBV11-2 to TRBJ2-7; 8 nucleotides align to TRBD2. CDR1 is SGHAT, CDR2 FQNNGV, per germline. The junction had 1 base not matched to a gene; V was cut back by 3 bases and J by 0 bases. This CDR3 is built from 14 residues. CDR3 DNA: TGTGCCAGCAGCTTTAGCGGGAACTCCTACGAGCAGTACTTC. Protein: CASSFSGNSYEQYF.

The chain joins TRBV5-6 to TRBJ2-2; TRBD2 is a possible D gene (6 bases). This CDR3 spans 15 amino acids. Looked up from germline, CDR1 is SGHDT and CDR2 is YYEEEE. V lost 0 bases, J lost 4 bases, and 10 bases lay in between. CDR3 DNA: TGTGCCAGCAGCTTGGGCGGGAAAGTCACCGGGGAGCTGTTTTTT. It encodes CASSLGGKVTGELFF. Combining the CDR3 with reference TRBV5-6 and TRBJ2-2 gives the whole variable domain DAGVTQSPTHLIKTRGQQVTLRCSPKSGHDTVSWYQQALGQGPQFIFQYYEEEERQRGNFPDRFSGHQFPNYSSELNVNALLLGDSALYLCASSLGGKVTGELFFGEGSRLTVL.

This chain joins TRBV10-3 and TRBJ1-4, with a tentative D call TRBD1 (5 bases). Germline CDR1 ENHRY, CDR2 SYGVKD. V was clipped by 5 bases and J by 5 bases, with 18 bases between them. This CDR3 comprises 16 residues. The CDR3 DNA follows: TGTGCCATCAGTCTTGGGCGACCGGGGGAGAATGAAAAACTGTTTTTT. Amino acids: CAISLGRPGENEKLFF.

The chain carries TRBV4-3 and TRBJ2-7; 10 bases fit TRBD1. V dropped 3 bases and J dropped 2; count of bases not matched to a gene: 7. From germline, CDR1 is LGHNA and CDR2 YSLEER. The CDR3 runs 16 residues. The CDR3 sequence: CASSQDPGQGTYEQYF. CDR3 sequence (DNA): TGCGCCAGCAGCCAGGATCCGGGACAGGGGACCTACGAGCAGTACTTC.

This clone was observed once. CDR3 DNA: TGCGCCAGCAGCTTGGGGCCAGGGTCCCCTGCTGAGGATGAGCAGTTCTTC. The encoded protein is CASSLGPGSPAEDEQFF. The chain links TRBV5-1 to TRBJ2-1; tentative D call: TRBD1 (5 bases). The V gene's germline CDR1 is SGHRS and CDR2 YFSETQ. CDR3 length: 17 residues. V lost 0 bases and J 8 bases, leaving 21 bases between the germline ends.

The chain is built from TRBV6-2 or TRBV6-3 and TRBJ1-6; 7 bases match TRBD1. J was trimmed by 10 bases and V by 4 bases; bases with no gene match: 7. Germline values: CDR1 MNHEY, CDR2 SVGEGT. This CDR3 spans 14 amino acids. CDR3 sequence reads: CASSFRGMKSPLHF. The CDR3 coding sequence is TGTGCCAGCAGTTTCAGGGGGATGAAATCACCCCTCCACTTT.

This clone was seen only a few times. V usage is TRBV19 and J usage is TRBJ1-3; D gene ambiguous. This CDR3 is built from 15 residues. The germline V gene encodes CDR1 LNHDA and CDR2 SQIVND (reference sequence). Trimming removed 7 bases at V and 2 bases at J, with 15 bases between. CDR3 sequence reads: CASIDSTMAGNTIYF. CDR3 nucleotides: TGTGCCAGTATAGATTCGACAATGGCTGGAAACACCATATATTTT.

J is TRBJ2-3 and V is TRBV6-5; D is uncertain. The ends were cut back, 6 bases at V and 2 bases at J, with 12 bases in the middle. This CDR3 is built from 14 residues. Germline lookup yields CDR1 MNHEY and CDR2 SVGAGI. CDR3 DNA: TGTGCCAGCAGCTATCTTAGTTCCACAGATACGCAGTATTTT. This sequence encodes CASSYLSSTDTQYF.

In DNA, the CDR3 is TGTGCCAGCAGCACTCGGACAGGGGTCTTGAATGCCGAGCAGTACTTC. Translating it yields CASSTRTGVLNAEQYF. This sequence joins TRBV7-9 and TRBJ2-7; TRBD1 aligns across 9 bases. V gave up 5 bases and J gave up 6 bases; unmatched junction bases: 14. CDR1 and CDR2 from the germline V gene are SEHNR and FQNEAQ (reference sequence). This CDR3 contains 16 residues.

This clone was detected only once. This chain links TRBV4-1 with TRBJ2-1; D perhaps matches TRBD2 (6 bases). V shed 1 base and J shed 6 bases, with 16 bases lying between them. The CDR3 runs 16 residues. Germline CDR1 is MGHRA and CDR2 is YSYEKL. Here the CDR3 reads CASSQGNTTGLNEQFF. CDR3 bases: TGCGCCAGCAGCCAAGGGAATACGACGGGACTCAATGAGCAGTTCTTC.

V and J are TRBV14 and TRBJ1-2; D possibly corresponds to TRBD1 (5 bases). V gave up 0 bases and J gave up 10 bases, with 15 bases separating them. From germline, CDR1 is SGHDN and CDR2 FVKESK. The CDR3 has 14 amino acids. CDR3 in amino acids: CASSQDPRVSPYTF. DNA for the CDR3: TGTGCCAGCAGCCAAGATCCCAGGGTTTCCCCCTACACCTTC.

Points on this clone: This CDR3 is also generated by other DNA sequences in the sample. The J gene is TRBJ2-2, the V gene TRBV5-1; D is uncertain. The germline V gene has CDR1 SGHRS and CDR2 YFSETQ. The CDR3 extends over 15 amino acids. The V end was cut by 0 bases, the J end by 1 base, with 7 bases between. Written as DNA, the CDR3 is TGCGCCAGCAGCTTGGTTCCAGGGAACACCGGGGAGCTGTTTTTT. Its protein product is CASSLVPGNTGELFF.

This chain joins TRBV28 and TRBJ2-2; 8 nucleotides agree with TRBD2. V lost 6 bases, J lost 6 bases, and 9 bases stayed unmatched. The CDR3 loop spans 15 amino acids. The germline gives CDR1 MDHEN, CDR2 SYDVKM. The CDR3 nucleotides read TGTGCCAGCAGAACCGGGACTAGGGTTCCCGGGGAGCTGTTTTTT. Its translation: CASRTGTRVPGELFF.

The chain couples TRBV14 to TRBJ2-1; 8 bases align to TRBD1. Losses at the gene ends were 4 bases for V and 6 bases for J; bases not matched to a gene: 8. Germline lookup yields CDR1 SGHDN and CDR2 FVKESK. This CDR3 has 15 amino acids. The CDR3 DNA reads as TGTGCCAGCAGCCCCGGACAGGGTTTGGGCAATGAGCAGTTCTTC. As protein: CASSPGQGLGNEQFF.

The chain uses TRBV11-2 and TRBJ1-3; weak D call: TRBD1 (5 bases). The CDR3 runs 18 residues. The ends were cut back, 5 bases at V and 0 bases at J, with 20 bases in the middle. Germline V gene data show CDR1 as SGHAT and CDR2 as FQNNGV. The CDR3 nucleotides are TGTGCCAGCAGCCACAGTTGGAGCAGGACAAGCTCTGGAAACACCATATATTTT. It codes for CASSHSWSRTSSGNTIYF.

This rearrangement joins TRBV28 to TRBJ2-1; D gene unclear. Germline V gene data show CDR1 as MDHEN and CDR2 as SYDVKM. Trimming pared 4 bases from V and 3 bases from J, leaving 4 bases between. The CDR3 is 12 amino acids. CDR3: CASSSDYNEQFF. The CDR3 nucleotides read TGTGCCAGCAGTTCAGACTACAATGAGCAGTTCTTC.

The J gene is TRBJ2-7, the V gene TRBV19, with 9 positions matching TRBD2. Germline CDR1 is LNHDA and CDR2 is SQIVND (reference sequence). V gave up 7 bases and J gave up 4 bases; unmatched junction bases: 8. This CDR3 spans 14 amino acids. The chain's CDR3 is CASMGSSGSYEQYF. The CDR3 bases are TGTGCCAGTATGGGAAGTAGCGGGAGTTACGAGCAGTACTTC.

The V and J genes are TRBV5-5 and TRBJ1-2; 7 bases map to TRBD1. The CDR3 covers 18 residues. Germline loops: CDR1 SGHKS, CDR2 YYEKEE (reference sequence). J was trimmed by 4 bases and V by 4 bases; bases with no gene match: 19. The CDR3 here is CASSVSLDRRGTLYGYTF. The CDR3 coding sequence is TGTGCCAGCAGCGTTAGTCTGGACAGGCGAGGAACTCTCTATGGCTACACCTTC.

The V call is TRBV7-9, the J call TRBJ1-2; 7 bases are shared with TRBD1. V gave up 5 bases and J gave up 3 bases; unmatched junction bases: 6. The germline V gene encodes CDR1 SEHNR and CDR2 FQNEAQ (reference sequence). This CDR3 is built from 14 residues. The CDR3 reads CASSEQGRDYGYTF. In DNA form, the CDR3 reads TGTGCCAGCAGCGAACAGGGGCGCGACTATGGCTACACCTTC.

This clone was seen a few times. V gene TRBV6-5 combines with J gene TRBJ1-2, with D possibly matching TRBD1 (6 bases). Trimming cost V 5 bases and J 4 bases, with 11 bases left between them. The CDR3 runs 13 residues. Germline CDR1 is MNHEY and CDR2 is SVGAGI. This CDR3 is CASSQQGRYGYTF. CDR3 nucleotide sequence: TGTGCCAGCAGTCAACAGGGTCGCTATGGCTACACCTTC.

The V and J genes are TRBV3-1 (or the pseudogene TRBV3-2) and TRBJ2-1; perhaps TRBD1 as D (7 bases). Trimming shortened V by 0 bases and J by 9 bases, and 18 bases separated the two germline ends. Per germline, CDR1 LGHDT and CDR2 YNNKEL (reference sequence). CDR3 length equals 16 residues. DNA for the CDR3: TGTGCCAGCAGCCAAGAAAATGGAGGGGGCTCAGGTGAGCAGTTCTTC. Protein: CASSQENGGGSGEQFF.

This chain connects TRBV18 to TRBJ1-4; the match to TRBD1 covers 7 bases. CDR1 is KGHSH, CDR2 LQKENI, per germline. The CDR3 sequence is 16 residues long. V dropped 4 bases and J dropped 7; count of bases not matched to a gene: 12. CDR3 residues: CASSLRRGNRGEKLFF. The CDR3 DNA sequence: TGTGCCAGCTCACTTCGGCGAGGAAACAGGGGTGAAAAACTGTTTTTT.

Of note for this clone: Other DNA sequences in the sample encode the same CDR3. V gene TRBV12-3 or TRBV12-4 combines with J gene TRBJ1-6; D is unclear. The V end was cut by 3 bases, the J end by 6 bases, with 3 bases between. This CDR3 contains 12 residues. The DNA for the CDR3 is TGTGCCAGCAGTTTTCGTAATTCACCCCTCCACTTT. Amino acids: CASSFRNSPLHF.